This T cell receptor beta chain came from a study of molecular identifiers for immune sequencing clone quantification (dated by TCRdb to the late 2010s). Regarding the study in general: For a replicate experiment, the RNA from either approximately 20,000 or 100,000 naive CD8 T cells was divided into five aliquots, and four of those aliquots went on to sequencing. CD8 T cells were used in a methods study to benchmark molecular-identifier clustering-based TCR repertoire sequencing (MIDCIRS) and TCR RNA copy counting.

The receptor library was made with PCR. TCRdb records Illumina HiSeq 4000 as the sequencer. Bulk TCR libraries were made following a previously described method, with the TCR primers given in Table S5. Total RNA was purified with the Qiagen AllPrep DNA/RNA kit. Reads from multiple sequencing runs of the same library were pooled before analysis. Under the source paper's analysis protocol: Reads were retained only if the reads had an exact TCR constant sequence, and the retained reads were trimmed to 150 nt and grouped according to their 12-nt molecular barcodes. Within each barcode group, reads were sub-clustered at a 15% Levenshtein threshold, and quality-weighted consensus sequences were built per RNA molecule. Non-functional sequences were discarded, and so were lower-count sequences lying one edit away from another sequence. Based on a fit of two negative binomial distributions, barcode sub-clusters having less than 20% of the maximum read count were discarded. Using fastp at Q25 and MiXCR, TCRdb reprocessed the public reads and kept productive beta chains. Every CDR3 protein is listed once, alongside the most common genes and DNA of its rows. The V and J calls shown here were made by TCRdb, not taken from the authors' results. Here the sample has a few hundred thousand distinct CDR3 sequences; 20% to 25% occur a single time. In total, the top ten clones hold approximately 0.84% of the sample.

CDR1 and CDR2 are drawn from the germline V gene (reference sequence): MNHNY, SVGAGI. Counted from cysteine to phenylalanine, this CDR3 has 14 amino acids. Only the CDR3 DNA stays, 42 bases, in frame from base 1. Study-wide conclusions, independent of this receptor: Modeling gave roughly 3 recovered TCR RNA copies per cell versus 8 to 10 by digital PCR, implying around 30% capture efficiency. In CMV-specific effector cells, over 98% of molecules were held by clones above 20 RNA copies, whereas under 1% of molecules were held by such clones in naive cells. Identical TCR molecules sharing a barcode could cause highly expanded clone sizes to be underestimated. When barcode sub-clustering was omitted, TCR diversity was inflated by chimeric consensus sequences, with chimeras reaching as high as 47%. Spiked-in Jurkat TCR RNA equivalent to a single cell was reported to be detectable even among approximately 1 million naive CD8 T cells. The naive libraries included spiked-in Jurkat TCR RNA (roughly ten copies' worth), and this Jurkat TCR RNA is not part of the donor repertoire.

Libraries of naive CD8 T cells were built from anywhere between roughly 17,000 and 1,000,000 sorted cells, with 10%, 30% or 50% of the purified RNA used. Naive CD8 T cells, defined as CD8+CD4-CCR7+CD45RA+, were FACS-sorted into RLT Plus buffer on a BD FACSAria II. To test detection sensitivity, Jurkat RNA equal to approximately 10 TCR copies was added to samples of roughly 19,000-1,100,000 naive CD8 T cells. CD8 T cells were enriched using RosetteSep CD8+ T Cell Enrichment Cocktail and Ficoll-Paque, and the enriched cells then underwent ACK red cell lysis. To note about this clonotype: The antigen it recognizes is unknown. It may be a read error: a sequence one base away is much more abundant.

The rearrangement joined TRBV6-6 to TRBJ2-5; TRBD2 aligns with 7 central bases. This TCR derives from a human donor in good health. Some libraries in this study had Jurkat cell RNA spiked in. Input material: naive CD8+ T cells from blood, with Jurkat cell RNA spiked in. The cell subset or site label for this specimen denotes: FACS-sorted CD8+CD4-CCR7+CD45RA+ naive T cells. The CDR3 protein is CASSTTSAQETRYF. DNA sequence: TGTGCCAGCAGTACTACTAGCGCGCAAGAGACCCGGTACTTC.